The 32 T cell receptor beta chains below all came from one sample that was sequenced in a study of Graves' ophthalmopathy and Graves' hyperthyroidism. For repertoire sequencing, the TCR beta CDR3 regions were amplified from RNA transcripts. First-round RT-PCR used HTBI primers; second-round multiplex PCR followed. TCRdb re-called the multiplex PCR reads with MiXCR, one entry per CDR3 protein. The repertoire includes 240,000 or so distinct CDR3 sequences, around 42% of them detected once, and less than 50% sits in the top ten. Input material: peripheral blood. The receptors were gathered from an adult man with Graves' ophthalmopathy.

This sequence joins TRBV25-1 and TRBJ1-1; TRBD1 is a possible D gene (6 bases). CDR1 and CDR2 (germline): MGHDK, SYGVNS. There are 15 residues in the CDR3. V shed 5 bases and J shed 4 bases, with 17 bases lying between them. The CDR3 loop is CASSLGGAGGTEAFF. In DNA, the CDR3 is TGTGCCAGCAGTCTAGGGGGGGCTGGGGGCACTGAAGCTTTCTTT.

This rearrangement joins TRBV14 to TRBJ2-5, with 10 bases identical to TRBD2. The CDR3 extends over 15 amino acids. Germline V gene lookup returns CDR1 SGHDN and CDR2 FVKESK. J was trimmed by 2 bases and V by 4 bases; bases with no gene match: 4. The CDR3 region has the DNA TGTGCCAGCAGCCTACTAGCGGGGATACAAGAGACCCAGTACTTC. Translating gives CASSLLAGIQETQYF. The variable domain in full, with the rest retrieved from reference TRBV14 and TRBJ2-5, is EAGVTQFPSHSVIEKGQTVTLRCDPISGHDNLYWYRRVMGKEIKFLLHFVKESKQDESGMPNNRFLAERTGGTYSTLKVQPAELEDSGVYFCASSLLAGIQETQYFGPGTRLLVL.

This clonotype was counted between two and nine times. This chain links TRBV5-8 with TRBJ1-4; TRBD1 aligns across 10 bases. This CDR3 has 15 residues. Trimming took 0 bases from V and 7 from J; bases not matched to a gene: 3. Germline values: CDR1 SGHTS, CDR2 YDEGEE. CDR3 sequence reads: CASSLAGTGVEKLFF. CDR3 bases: TGTGCCAGCAGCTTGGCCGGGACAGGGGTTGAAAAACTGTTTTTT.

CDR3 sequence: CATSSAGLAGEETQYF. The CDR3 nucleotides are TGTGCCACCAGCAGCGCTGGACTAGCGGGGGAAGAGACCCAGTACTTC. The chain joins TRBV15 to TRBJ2-5, with 13 bases identical to TRBD2. The CDR3 length is 16 residues. J gave up 3 bases and V 3 bases, and 4 bases lay outside the gene matches. Germline CDR1 is LNHNV and CDR2 is YYDKDF (reference sequence).

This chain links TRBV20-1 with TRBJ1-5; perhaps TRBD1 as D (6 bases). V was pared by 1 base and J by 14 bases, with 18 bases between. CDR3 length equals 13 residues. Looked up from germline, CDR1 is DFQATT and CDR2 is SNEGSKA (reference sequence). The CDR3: CSARVSGAASEHF. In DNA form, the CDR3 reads TGCAGTGCTAGAGTCTCGGGGGCTGCTTCCGAGCATTTT.

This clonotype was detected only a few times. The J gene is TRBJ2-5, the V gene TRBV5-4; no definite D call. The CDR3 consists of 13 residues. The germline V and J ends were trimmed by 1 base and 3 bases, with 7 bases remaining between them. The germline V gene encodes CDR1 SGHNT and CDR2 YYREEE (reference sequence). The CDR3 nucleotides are TGTGCCAGCAGCTTGCGTCAGAAAGAGACCCAGTACTTC. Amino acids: CASSLRQKETQYF.

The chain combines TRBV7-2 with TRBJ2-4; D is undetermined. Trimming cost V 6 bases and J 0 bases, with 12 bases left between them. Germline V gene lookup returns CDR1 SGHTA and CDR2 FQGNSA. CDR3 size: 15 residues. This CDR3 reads CASSEWTGAKNIQYF. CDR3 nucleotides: TGTGCCAGCAGTGAGTGGACGGGAGCCAAAAACATTCAGTACTTC.

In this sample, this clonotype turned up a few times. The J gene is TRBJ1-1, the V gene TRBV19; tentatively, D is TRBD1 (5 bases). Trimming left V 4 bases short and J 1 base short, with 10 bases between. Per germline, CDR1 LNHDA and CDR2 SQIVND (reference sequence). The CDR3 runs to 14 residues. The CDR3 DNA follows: TGTGCCAGTAGTAGGGGCAGGCAGAACACTGAAGCTTTCTTT. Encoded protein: CASSRGRQNTEAFF. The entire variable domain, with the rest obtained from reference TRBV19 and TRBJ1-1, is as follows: DGGITQSPKYLFRKEGQNVTLSCEQNLNHDAMYWYRQDPGQGLRLIYYSQIVNDFQKGDIAEGYSVSREKKESFPLTVTSAQKNPTAFYLCASSRGRQNTEAFFGQGTRLTVV.

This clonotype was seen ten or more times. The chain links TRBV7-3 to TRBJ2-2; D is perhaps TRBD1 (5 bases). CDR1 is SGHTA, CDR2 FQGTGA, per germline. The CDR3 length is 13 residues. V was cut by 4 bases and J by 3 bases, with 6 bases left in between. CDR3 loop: CASSSTDTGELFF. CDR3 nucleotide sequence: TGTGCCAGCAGCTCGACAGACACCGGGGAGCTGTTTTTT.

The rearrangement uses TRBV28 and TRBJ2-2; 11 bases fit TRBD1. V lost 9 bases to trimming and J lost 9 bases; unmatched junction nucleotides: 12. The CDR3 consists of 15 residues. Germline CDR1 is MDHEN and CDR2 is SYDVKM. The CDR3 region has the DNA TGTGCCAGTATAACATTTGGACAGGGGGCCAGGGAGCTGTTTTTT. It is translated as CASITFGQGARELFF.

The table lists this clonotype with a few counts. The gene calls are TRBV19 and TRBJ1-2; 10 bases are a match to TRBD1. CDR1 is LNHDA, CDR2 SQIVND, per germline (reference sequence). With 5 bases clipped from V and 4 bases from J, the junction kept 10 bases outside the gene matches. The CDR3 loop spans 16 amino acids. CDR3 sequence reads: CASSLLGQGSAYGYTF. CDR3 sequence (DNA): TGTGCCAGTAGTCTTCTGGGACAGGGGAGTGCCTATGGCTACACCTTC. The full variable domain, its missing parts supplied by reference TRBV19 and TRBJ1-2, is DGGITQSPKYLFRKEGQNVTLSCEQNLNHDAMYWYRQDPGQGLRLIYYSQIVNDFQKGDIAEGYSVSREKKESFPLTVTSAQKNPTAFYLCASSLLGQGSAYGYTFGSGTRLTVV.

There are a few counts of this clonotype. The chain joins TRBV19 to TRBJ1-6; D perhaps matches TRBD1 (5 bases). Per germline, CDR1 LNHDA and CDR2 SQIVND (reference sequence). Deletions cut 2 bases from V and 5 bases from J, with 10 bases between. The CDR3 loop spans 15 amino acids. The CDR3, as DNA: TGTGCCAGTAGTATAACGGCGGGACATAATTCACCCCTCCACTTT. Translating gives CASSITAGHNSPLHF.

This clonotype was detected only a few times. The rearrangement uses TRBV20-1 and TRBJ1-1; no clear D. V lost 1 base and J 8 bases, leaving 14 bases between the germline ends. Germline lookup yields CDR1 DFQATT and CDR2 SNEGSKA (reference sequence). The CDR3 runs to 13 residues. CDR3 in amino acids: CSARGGRTPEAFF. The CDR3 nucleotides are TGCAGTGCTAGAGGAGGAAGGACCCCGGAAGCTTTCTTT.

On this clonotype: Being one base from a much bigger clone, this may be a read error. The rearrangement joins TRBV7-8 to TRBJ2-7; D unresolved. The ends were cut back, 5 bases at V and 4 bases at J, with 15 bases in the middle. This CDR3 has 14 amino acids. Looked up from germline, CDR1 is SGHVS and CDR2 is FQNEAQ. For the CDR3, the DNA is TGTGCCAGCAGCAGAACAGAGGATACTTACGAGCAGTACTTC. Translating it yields CASSRTEDTYEQYF. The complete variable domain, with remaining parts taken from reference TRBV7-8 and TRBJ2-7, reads GAGVSQSPRYKVAKRGQDVALRCDPISGHVSLFWYQQALGQGPEFLTYFQNEAQLDKSGLPSDRFFAERPEGSVSTLKIQRTQQEDSAVYLCASSRTEDTYEQYFGPGTRLTVT.

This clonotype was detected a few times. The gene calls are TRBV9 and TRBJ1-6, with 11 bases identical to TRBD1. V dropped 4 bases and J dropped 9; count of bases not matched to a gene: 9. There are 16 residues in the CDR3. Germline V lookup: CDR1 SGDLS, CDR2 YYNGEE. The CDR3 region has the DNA TGTGCCAGCAGCTCCCGAGGAGGGACAGGGGGTTCACCCCTCCACTTT. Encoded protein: CASSSRGGTGGSPLHF.

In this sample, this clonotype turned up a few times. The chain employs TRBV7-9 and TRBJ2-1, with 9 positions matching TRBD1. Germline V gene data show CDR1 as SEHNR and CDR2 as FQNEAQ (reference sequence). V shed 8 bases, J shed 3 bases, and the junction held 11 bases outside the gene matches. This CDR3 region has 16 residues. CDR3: CASLPFRQGGYNEQFF. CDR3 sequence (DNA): TGTGCCAGCTTACCCTTTAGACAGGGGGGCTACAATGAGCAGTTCTTC.

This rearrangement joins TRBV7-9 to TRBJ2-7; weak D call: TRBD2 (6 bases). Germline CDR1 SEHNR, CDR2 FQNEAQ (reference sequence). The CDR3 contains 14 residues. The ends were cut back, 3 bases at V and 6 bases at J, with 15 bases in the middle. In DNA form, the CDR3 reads TGTGCCAGCAGCTTGAGCGAGGGACTTCTCGAGCAGTACTTC. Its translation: CASSLSEGLLEQYF. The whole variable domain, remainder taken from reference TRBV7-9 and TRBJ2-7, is DTGVSQNPRHKITKRGQNVTFRCDPISEHNRLYWYRQTLGQGPEFLTYFQNEAQLEKSRLLSDRFSAERPKGSFSTLEIQRTEQGDSAMYLCASSLSEGLLEQYFGPGTRLTVT.

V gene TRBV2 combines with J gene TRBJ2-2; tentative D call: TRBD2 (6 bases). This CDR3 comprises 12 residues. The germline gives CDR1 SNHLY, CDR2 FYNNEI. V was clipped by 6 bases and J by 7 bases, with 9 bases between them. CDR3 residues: CASSAGGGELFF. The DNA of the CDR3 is TGTGCCAGCAGCGCCGGGGGCGGGGAGCTGTTTTTT.

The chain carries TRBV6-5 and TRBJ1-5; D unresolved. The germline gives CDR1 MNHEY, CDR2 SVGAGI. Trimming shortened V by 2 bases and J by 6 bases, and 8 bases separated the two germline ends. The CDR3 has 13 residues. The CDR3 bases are TGTGCCAGCAGTTACGCCTCGGGTCAGCCCCAGCATTTT. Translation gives CASSYASGQPQHF.

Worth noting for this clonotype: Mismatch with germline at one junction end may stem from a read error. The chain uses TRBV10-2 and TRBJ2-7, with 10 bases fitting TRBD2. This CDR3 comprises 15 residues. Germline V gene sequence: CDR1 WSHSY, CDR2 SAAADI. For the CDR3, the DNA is TGTGCCAGCAGCTTCGGGGCTAGCGGGAGTTACGAGCAGTACTTC. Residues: CASSFGASGSYEQYF.

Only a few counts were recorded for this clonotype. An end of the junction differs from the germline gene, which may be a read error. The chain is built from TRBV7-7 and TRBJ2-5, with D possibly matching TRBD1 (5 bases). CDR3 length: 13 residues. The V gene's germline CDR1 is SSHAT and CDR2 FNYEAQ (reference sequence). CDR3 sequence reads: CASSLRVGETQYF. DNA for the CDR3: TGTGCTAGCAGCCTCAGGGTAGGGGAGACCCAGTACTTC.

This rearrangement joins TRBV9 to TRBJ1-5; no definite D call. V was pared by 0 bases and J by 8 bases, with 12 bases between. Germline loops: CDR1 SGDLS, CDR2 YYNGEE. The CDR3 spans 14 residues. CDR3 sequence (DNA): TGTGCCAGCAGCGTAGATGTCAGGATGGAGCCCCAGCATTTT. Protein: CASSVDVRMEPQHF.

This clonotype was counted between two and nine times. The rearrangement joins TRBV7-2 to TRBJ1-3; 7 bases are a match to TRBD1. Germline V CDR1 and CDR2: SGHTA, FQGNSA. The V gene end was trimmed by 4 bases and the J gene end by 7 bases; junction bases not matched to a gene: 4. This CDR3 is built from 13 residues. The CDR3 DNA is TGTGCCAGCAGCTCATACAGGGGCAACACCATATATTTT. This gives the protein CASSSYRGNTIYF. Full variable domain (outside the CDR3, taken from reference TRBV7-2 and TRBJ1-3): GAGVSQSPSNKVTEKGKDVELRCDPISGHTALYWYRQSLGQGLEFLIYFQGNSAPDKSGLPSDRFSAERTGGSVSTLTIQRTQQEDSAVYLCASSSYRGNTIYFGEGSWLTVV.

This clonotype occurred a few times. The CDR3 coding sequence is TGTGCCAGCAGCTTAGGGCCGGGGGGCTACGAGCAGTACTTC. As protein: CASSLGPGGYEQYF. The chain carries TRBV7-2 and TRBJ2-7; 7 bases agree with TRBD2. V shed 1 base, J shed 3 bases, and the junction held 3 bases outside the gene matches. In germline, CDR1 is SGHTA, CDR2 FQGNSA. The CDR3 length is 14 residues.

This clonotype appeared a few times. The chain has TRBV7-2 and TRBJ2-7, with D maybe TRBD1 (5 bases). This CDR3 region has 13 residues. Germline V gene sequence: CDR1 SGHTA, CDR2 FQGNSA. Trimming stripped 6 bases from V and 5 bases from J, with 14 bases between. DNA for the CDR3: TGTGCCAGCAGTCCAGGGCCACGGGACGAGCAGTACTTC. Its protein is CASSPGPRDEQYF.

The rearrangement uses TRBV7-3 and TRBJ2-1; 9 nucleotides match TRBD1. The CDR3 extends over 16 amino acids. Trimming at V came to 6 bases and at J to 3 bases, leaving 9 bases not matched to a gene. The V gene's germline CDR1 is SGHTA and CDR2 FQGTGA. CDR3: CASSPGTGSFYNEQFF. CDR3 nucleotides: TGTGCCAGCAGTCCCGGGACAGGGTCGTTCTACAATGAGCAGTTCTTC.

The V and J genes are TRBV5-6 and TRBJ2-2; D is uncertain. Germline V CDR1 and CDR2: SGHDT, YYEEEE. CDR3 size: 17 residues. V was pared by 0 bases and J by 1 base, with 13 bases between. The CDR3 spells CASSLARSRQNTGELFF. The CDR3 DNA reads TGTGCCAGCAGCTTGGCCCGAAGCCGACAGAACACCGGGGAGCTGTTTTTT. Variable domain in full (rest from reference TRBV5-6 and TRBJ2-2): DAGVTQSPTHLIKTRGQQVTLRCSPKSGHDTVSWYQQALGQGPQFIFQYYEEEERQRGNFPDRFSGHQFPNYSSELNVNALLLGDSALYLCASSLARSRQNTGELFFGEGSRLTVL.

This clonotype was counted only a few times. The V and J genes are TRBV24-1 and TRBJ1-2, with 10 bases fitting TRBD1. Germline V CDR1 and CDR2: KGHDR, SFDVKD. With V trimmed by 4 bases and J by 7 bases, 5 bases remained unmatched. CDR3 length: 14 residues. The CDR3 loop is CATSERQGATGYTF. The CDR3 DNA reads TGTGCCACCAGTGAGAGACAGGGGGCAACTGGCTACACCTTC.

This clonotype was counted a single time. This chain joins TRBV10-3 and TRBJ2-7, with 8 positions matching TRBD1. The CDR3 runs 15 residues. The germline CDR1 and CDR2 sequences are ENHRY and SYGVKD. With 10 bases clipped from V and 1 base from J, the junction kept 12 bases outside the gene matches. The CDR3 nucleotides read TGTGCCAGCAGACAGGGGACGGCATATTCCTACGAGCAGTACTTC. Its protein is CASRQGTAYSYEQYF.

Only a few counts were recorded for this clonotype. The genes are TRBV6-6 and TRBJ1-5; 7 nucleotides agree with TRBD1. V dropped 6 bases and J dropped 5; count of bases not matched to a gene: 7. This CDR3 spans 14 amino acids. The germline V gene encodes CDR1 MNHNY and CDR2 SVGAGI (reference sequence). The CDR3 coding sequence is TGTGCCAGCAGGGAGACAGGGAAAGATCAGCCCCAGCATTTT. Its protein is CASRETGKDQPQHF.

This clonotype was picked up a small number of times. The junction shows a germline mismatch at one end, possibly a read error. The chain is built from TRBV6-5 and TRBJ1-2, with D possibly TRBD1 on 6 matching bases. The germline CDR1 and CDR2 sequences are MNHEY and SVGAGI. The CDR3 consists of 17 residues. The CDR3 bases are TGTGCCATCAGTGAAGCCGAAGGACAGACTACTAACTATGGCTACACCTTC. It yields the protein CAISEAEGQTTNYGYTF.

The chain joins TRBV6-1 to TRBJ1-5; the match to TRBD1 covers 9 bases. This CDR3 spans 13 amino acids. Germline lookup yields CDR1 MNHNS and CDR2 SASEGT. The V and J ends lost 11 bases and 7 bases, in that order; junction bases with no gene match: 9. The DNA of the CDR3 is TGTGCCGCTAGGTTCGGACAGGGGCAGCCCCAGCATTTT. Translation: CAARFGQGQPQHF.